A selection of T cell receptor beta chains follows, all from one sample in a study of T cells in Graves' hyperthyroidism and ophthalmopathy. TCRdb re-analysed the multiplex PCR reads in MiXCR, keeping a single row per CDR3 protein. The data contain fewer than 700,000 distinct CDR3 sequences, 17% of them singletons. Sequencing was done on a sample of blood. The receptors derive from a young woman with Graves' ophthalmopathy. Both conserved end residues are part of each CDR3. The D gene is left open where the match is weak. Not every row has a clone size; where given, it reads once, few, many or a size class.

length	V	size	J	D	CDR3	DNA
14	TRBV19	once	TRBJ2-2	.	CASSIAGRTGELFF	TGTGCCAGTAGTATCGCTGGGAGGACCGGGGAGCTGTTTTTT
15	TRBV6-1	.	TRBJ1-6	TRBD1	CASRLRDRVLSPLHF	TGTGCCAGCAGACTCCGGGACAGGGTCCTTTCACCCCTCCACTTT
13	TRBV6-2/TRBV6-3	.	TRBJ2-4	.	CASSGGIENIQYF	TGTGCCAGCAGTGGTGGCATCGAAAACATTCAGTACTTC
16	TRBV2	many	TRBJ2-1	TRBD2	CASRNNSGGAVNEQFF	TGTGCCAGCAGGAATAATAGCGGGGGGGCCGTCAATGAGCAGTTCTTC
14	TRBV7-3	many	TRBJ2-2	.	CASSRGRGTGELFF	TGTGCCAGCAGCCGCGGCCGGGGGACCGGGGAGCTGTTTTTT
15	TRBV5-6	.	TRBJ2-7	.	CASSSSWTDYYEQYF	TGTGCCAGCAGCTCAAGCTGGACGGACTACTACGAGCAGTACTTC
14	TRBV5-5	.	TRBJ2-1	TRBD2	CASSLTSEYNEQFF	TGTGCCAGCAGCTTAACTAGCGAGTACAATGAGCAGTTCTTC
15	TRBV7-9	.	TRBJ1-1	.	CASSFPQGENTEAFF	TGTGCCAGCAGCTTCCCACAGGGAGAGAACACTGAAGCTTTCTTT
17	TRBV6-1	.	TRBJ1-5	.	CASSYPPDIPGRQPQHF	TGTGCCAGCAGTTACCCTCCTGACATCCCGGGACGGCAGCCCCAGCATTTT
13	TRBV20-1	.	TRBJ1-6	TRBD1	CSAPGQLNSPLHF	TGCAGTGCTCCGGGACAGCTGAATTCACCCCTCCACTTT
15	TRBV7-9	.	TRBJ1-6	.	CASTGDLSYNSPLHF	TGTGCCAGCACCGGGGACCTCTCCTATAATTCACCCCTCCACTTT
15	TRBV19	.	TRBJ1-5	TRBD1	CASSDGTGPFQPQHF	TGTGCCAGTAGTGACGGGACAGGGCCCTTTCAGCCCCAGCATTTT
15	TRBV7-2	few	TRBJ2-5	.	CASSLGGDGQETQYF	TGTGCCAGCAGCTTAGGGGGAGACGGGCAAGAGACCCAGTACTTC
15	TRBV7-7	few	TRBJ2-5	.	CASSLGGGDQETQYF	TGTGCTAGCAGCTTAGGGGGTGGAGACCAAGAGACCCAGTACTTC
14	TRBV5-6	.	TRBJ1-2	.	CASSRGPGWDGYTF	TGTGCCAGCAGCCGTGGGCCCGGTTGGGATGGCTACACCTTC
16	TRBV7-2	many	TRBJ2-1	.	CASSLFGQSSYNEQFF	TGTGCCAGCAGCCTTTTCGGGCAGTCGTCCTACAATGAGCAGTTCTTC
16	TRBV5-4	few	TRBJ2-3	.	CASSLEGAGPTDTQYF	TGTGCCAGCAGCTTGGAAGGAGCGGGTCCCACAGATACGCAGTATTTT
15	TRBV20-1	many	TRBJ2-4	.	CSARDGTIAKNIQYF	TGCAGTGCTAGAGACGGAACTATAGCCAAAAACATTCAGTACTTC
12	TRBV27	many	TRBJ2-1	.	CASSQPNNEQFF	TGTGCCAGCAGTCAACCGAACAATGAGCAGTTCTTC
13	TRBV28	many	TRBJ1-2	.	CASSFPEFYGYTF	TGTGCCAGCAGTTTCCCAGAATTCTATGGCTACACCTTC
16	TRBV24-1	.	TRBJ2-1	.	CATSDPGSRGYNEQFF	TGTGCCACCAGTGACCCCGGGAGTCGAGGCTACAATGAGCAGTTCTTC
15	TRBV10-3	few	TRBJ2-7	.	CAISESGGRVDEQYF	TGTGCCATCAGTGAGTCGGGGGGGCGTGTGGACGAGCAGTACTTC
14	TRBV12-3/TRBV12-4	many	TRBJ2-3	.	CASTSSREADTQYF	TGTGCCAGCACCTCATCCAGGGAGGCAGATACGCAGTATTTT
11	TRBV30	.	TRBJ1-2	TRBD1	CALWTGHGYTF	TGTGCCTTGTGGACAGGGCATGGCTACACCTTC
13	TRBV5-1	few	TRBJ2-7	.	CASKKTGPYEQYF	TGCGCCAGCAAAAAAACAGGGCCCTACGAGCAGTACTTC
15	TRBV5-1	.	TRBJ2-7	.	CASSLAASDAYEQYF	TGCGCCAGCAGCTTGGCGGCTAGCGACGCCTACGAGCAGTACTTC
12	TRBV20-1	.	TRBJ1-2	.	CSAGRDFYGYTF	TGCAGTGCTGGTCGGGACTTCTATGGCTACACCTTC
14	TRBV4-3	many	TRBJ2-7	TRBD2	CASSPFSGGLEQYF	TGCGCCAGCAGCCCATTTAGCGGGGGCTTGGAGCAGTACTTC
11	TRBV6-2/TRBV6-3	many	TRBJ2-7	.	CASSYGGGQYF	TGTGCCAGCAGTTACGGGGGCGGGCAGTACTTC
14	TRBV28	many	TRBJ2-7	.	CASSTRGTGYEQYF	TGTGCCAGCAGTACCCGGGGGACTGGGTACGAGCAGTACTTC
12	TRBV2	many	TRBJ1-1	.	CASSEVGPEAFF	TGTGCCAGCAGTGAGGTCGGGCCTGAAGCTTTCTTT
17	TRBV11-2	many	TRBJ1-3	.	CASRHYRESRAGNTIYF	TGTGCCAGCAGGCATTACAGGGAGTCTCGGGCCGGAAACACCATATATTTT
13	TRBV7-2	many	TRBJ1-1	.	CASSLETDTEAFF	TGTGCCAGCAGCTTAGAGACAGACACTGAAGCTTTCTTT
15	TRBV3-1	many	TRBJ2-1	.	CASSPRGAYYNEQFF	TGTGCCAGCAGCCCCCGCGGAGCCTATTACAATGAGCAGTTCTTC
15	TRBV7-9	many	TRBJ1-1	.	CASSLEARTNTEAFF	TGTGCCAGCAGCTTAGAGGCAAGGACTAACACTGAAGCTTTCTTT
15	TRBV7-2	many	TRBJ2-5	TRBD2	CASSLTSGSLETQYF	TGTGCCAGCAGCTTGACTAGCGGGAGTTTGGAGACCCAGTACTTC
16	TRBV20-1	many	TRBJ2-1	TRBD2	CSALLAGGPGGSEQFF	TGCAGTGCTTTACTAGCGGGAGGGCCTGGGGGAAGTGAGCAGTTCTTC
15	TRBV20-1	few	TRBJ1-5	.	CSARQGSYSNQPQHF	TGCAGTGCTAGACAAGGCAGTTATAGCAATCAGCCCCAGCATTTT
14	TRBV5-1	.	TRBJ2-7	.	CASSFWSRWGEQYF	TGCGCCAGCAGCTTCTGGTCAAGGTGGGGTGAGCAGTACTTC
14	TRBV7-2	few	TRBJ2-5	.	CASSSDTNQETQYF	TGTGCCAGCAGCTCGGACACAAACCAAGAGACCCAGTACTTC
14	TRBV6-4	once	TRBJ1-1	TRBD1	CASSRTGGDTEAFF	TGTGCCAGCAGTAGGACAGGGGGGGACACTGAAGCTTTCTTT
15	TRBV7-8	.	TRBJ1-1	.	CASSLRSGLNTEAFF	TGTGCCAGCAGCTTGAGATCAGGCCTGAACACTGAAGCTTTCTTT
14	TRBV5-1	few	TRBJ2-7	.	CASSRGTDPYEQYF	TGCGCCAGCAGCCGGGGGACAGACCCCTACGAGCAGTACTTC
15	TRBV15	.	TRBJ2-6	.	CATRREGSGANVLAF	TGTGCCACCAGGAGAGAGGGCTCTGGGGCCAACGTCCTGGCTTTC
17	TRBV7-9	.	TRBJ1-5	.	CASSSGQGIGGNQPQHF	TGTGCCAGCAGCTCAGGGCAGGGGATCGGTGGCAATCAGCCCCAGCATTTT
14	TRBV11-2	many	TRBJ2-1	.	CASSLVTVHNEQFF	TGTGCCAGCAGCTTAGTGACTGTGCACAATGAGCAGTTCTTC
15	TRBV3-1	many	TRBJ2-5	TRBD2	CASSRKTSGKETQYF	TGTGCCAGCAGCCGCAAGACTAGCGGTAAAGAGACCCAGTACTTC
15	TRBV28	many	TRBJ2-7	.	CASSTERGPPYEQYF	TGTGCCAGCAGTACCGAGAGGGGACCTCCCTACGAGCAGTACTTC
15	TRBV15	.	TRBJ2-5	.	CATSRDRGGQETQYF	TGTGCCACCAGCAGAGATAGAGGGGGGCAAGAGACCCAGTACTTC
15	TRBV6-1	.	TRBJ1-6	.	CASSPTRGYNSPLHF	TGTGCCAGCAGCCCGACCCGGGGCTATAATTCACCCCTCCACTTT